This T cell receptor (beta chain) was retrieved from a study of blood T cell repertoires in COVID-19. The overall study: Sample material is recorded as cDNA or gDNA derived from T cells, B-cell-depleted T cells, or PBMCs.

Per the original methods: Reference gene primer amplification yielded estimated nucleated cell counts. Only in-frame clones appear in the TCRdb table, and some are missing; sequencing was by immunoSEQ multiplex PCR. The DNA was the basis for D and trimming; V, J and clone size are from that table. Of over 150,000 clones in the sample, approximately 88% are singletons; the top ten hold roughly 2.9%. This TCR was recovered from a woman aged 60-75 years with acute or convalescent COVID-19. Sequencing used peripheral blood.

The CDR3 DNA sequence: TGTGCCAGCAGCCCTCGGGGGGCTAAGGGCACCGGGGAGCTGTTTTTT. It encodes CASSPRGAKGTGELFF. This sequence joins TRBV11-3 and TRBJ2-2; maybe TRBD2 (7 bases). The CDR3 totals 16 residues. Germline values: CDR1 SGHNT, CDR2 YENEEA. Trimming pared 5 bases from V and 4 bases from J, leaving 17 bases between.